Listed below are T cell receptor beta chains from one sample, sequenced in a study of blood T cell repertoires in COVID-19. Assay used: immunoSEQ multiplex PCR; TCRdb lists only in-frame clones, some missing. This sample yields a few hundred thousand clones, of which around 90% are seen a single time; roughly 2.2% belongs to the top ten. The sequencing input was peripheral blood. The receptors here all came from a woman in her forties or fifties who had recovered from COVID-19. Each CDR3 is given with its conserved first and last residue. D genes are given only for firm matches. For some rows the clone size is stated as once, few or many, or as a class when expanded; others skip it.

>-|TRBJ1-2|TRBD1|TRBV7-2
CASSLRIPGQGSGYTF
TGTGCCAGCAGCTTACGTATTCCGGGACAGGGGAGTGGCTACACCTTC
>-|TRBJ1-4|-|TRBV2
CASSVDSTNEKLFF
TGTGCCAGCAGTGTTGATAGCACTAATGAAAAACTGTTTTTT
>-|TRBJ1-2|-|TRBV5-4
CASSSSGISAGYTF
TGTGCCAGCAGCTCATCAGGAATCTCTGCGGGCTACACCTTC
>-|TRBJ2-7|-|TRBV5-6
CASSPGGAGNEQYF
TGTGCCAGCAGCCCCGGAGGGGCGGGGAATGAGCAGTACTTC
>-|TRBJ2-7|-|TRBV14
CASSHRTGLAGSVQYF
TGTGCCAGCAGCCACCGGACAGGGCTAGCGGGGTCGGTGCAGTACTTC
>-|TRBJ1-2|TRBD1|TRBV19
CASSFGQGVNYGYTF
TGTGCCAGTAGTTTCGGACAGGGAGTAAACTATGGCTACACCTTC
>-|TRBJ1-2|-|TRBV6-6
CASKGSGPDGYTF
TGTGCCAGCAAGGGCTCAGGGCCAGATGGCTACACCTTC
>-|TRBJ1-6|-|TRBV28
CASSFRGGSPLHF
TGTGCCAGCAGTTTTAGGGGAGGTTCACCCCTCCACTTT
>-|TRBJ1-4|-|TRBV11-1
CASSFGGVTTNEKLFF
TGTGCCAGCAGCTTCGGGGGAGTAACAACTAATGAAAAACTGTTTTTT
>-|TRBJ2-1|-|TRBV5-4
CASSLGGVGSNEQFF
TGTGCCAGCAGCTTGGGGGGAGTGGGATCCAATGAGCAGTTCTTC
>-|TRBJ1-4|-|TRBV15
CATRKRIGNEKLFF
TGTGCCACTAGGAAGAGGATAGGTAATGAAAAACTGTTTTTT
>-|TRBJ1-4|-|TRBV3-1/TRBV3-2
CASSQQYGQRATNEKLFF
TGTGCCAGCAGCCAACAGTACGGACAACGAGCAACTAATGAAAAACTGTTTTTT
>-|TRBJ2-3|TRBD1|TRBV19
CASSSWTGGNTDTQYF
TGTGCCAGTAGTTCCTGGACAGGGGGGAACACAGATACGCAGTATTTT
>-|TRBJ1-2|-|TRBV6-5
CASRDSLKGYTF
TGTGCCAGCAGGGACAGCCTAAAGGGCTACACCTTC
>once|TRBJ1-2|-|TRBV6-2/TRBV6-3
CASSPRGAGYTF
TGTGCCAGCAGTCCCCGGGGGGCTGGCTACACCTTC
>-|TRBJ1-2|TRBD1|TRBV6-5
CASSWTGGDYGYTF
TGTGCCAGCAGTTGGACAGGGGGCGACTATGGCTACACCTTC
>-|TRBJ1-4|-|TRBV15
CATSRGGNGEKLFF
TGTGCCACCAGCAGAGGAGGAAACGGAGAAAAACTGTTTTTT
>-|TRBJ1-4|-|TRBV7-9
CASSLESQEQKLFF
TGTGCCAGCAGCTTAGAGTCACAAGAACAAAAACTGTTTTTT
>-|TRBJ2-7|-|TRBV5-1
CASSLGTREKVYEQYF
TGCGCCAGCAGCTTGGGTACCAGGGAAAAGGTCTACGAGCAGTACTTC
>-|TRBJ2-7|-|TRBV5-6
CASSSRTESYEQYF
TGTGCCAGCAGCTCCCGGACAGAGTCCTACGAGCAGTACTTC
>-|TRBJ2-7|TRBD2|TRBV9
CASSVSGGGQRIPYEQYF
TGTGCCAGCAGCGTCAGCGGCGGGGGGCAGAGGATCCCCTACGAGCAGTACTTC
>-|TRBJ1-1|-|TRBV27
CASSPNGTPNTEAFF
TGTGCCAGCAGTCCCAACGGGACACCGAACACTGAAGCTTTCTTT
>-|TRBJ1-1|-|TRBV11-2
CASSLGVTEAFF
TGTGCCAGCAGCTTAGGCGTCACTGAAGCTTTCTTT
>-|TRBJ2-1|TRBD2|TRBV4-3
CASSQQLAGFFGSYNEQFF
TGCGCCAGCAGCCAGCAACTAGCGGGTTTTTTCGGTTCCTACAATGAGCAGTTCTTC
>-|TRBJ1-1|-|TRBV27
CASSQTGGRPEAFF
TGTGCCAGCAGTCAAACGGGGGGAAGGCCTGAAGCTTTCTTT
>-|TRBJ2-2|TRBD2|TRBV5-1
CASSLDGVGTITGELFF
TGCGCCAGCAGCTTGGATGGGGTAGGGACTATTACCGGGGAGCTGTTTTTT
>-|TRBJ1-2|TRBD1|TRBV7-9
CASSFGTGKNGYTF
TGTGCCAGCAGCTTCGGGACAGGCAAGAATGGCTACACCTTC
>once|TRBJ2-3|TRBD2|TRBV4-2
CASSHRGGLAMSDGTDTQYF
TGTGCCAGCAGCCACAGAGGCGGACTAGCAATGTCGGATGGCACAGATACGCAGTATTTT
>-|TRBJ1-1|-|TRBV28
CASSLRGMNTEAFF
TGTGCCAGCAGTTTAAGGGGCATGAACACTGAAGCTTTCTTT
>-|TRBJ1-2|-|TRBV6-5
CASSLDPGNRYGYTF
TGTGCCAGCAGTCTCGACCCAGGGAATCGCTATGGCTACACCTTC
>-|TRBJ2-3|TRBD1|TRBV6-2/TRBV6-3
CASSYRDRGQGSSDTQYF
TGTGCCAGCAGTTACAGAGACCGCGGACAGGGGTCGTCAGATACGCAGTATTTT
>-|TRBJ2-1|TRBD1|TRBV9
CASSVAGQGSEQFF
TGTGCCAGCAGCGTAGCCGGACAGGGGAGTGAGCAGTTCTTC
>-|TRBJ1-2|-|TRBV27
CASSKRGFLYGYTF
TGTGCCAGCAGTAAGCGCGGATTCCTCTATGGCTACACCTTC
>-|TRBJ1-5|-|TRBV19
CASSPRGGQPQHF
TGTGCCAGTAGTCCTCGGGGGGGCCAGCCCCAGCATTTT
>-|TRBJ1-1|-|TRBV19
CASKRRAGTEAFF
TGTGCCAGTAAAAGAAGAGCGGGGACTGAAGCTTTCTTT
>few|TRBJ2-3|TRBD2|TRBV3-1/TRBV3-2
CASSPLAGNTDTQYF
TGTGCCAGCAGCCCCCTAGCGGGGAACACAGATACGCAGTATTTT
>-|TRBJ2-7|-|TRBV11-2
CASSPGSSYEQYF
TGTGCCAGCAGCCCTGGGAGCTCCTACGAGCAGTACTTC
>-|TRBJ2-2|-|TRBV28
CASRPLTGSWELFF
TGTGCCAGCAGACCCCTAACAGGGAGCTGGGAGCTGTTTTTT
>once|TRBJ1-2|TRBD1|TRBV7-2
CASSTQPGGYGYTF
TGTGCCAGCAGCACACAACCAGGGGGCTATGGCTACACCTTC
>-|TRBJ1-2|-|TRBV6-1
CASSEATGGSNYGYTF
TGTGCCAGCAGTGAAGCAACCGGCGGATCTAACTATGGCTACACCTTC
>-|TRBJ2-5|TRBD2|TRBV5-1
CASSSSLADTRTQYF
TGCGCCAGCAGCTCCTCTCTAGCGGACACAAGAACCCAGTACTTC
>few|TRBJ2-1|-|TRBV6-5
CASRRAAGGYNEQFF
TGTGCCAGCAGAAGGGCGGCTGGAGGGTACAATGAGCAGTTCTTC
>few|TRBJ1-2|TRBD1|TRBV5-6
CASTRTGHGYTF
TGTGCCAGCACACGGACAGGGCATGGCTACACCTTC
>-|TRBJ2-5|-|TRBV5-1
CASSFGLGGQETQYF
TGCGCCAGCAGCTTTGGGTTGGGGGGCCAAGAGACCCAGTACTTC
>-|TRBJ2-1|-|TRBV27
CASRVPYSNEQFF
TGTGCCAGCAGGGTACCCTACTCTAATGAGCAGTTCTTC
>-|TRBJ2-7|-|TRBV18
CASSPPGSARYEQYF
TGTGCCAGCTCACCACCCGGGAGCGCTCGCTACGAGCAGTACTTC
>-|TRBJ2-7|TRBD1|TRBV7-8
CASSFDRGLNEQYF
TGTGCCAGCAGCTTTGACAGGGGCCTGAACGAGCAGTACTTC
>-|TRBJ1-5|-|TRBV6-2/TRBV6-3
CASSYGGGPHQPQHF
TGTGCCAGCAGTTACGGCGGGGGGCCACATCAGCCCCAGCATTTT
>many|TRBJ2-5|TRBD1|TRBV5-5
CASSRTFKDRVLQETQYF
TGTGCCAGCAGCCGAACCTTTAAGGACAGGGTCCTACAAGAGACCCAGTACTTC
>-|TRBJ1-4|TRBD1|TRBV27
CASSSGQTGEKLFF
TGTGCCAGCAGTTCGGGACAGACGGGTGAAAAACTGTTTTTT
>-|TRBJ1-2|TRBD1|TRBV3-1/TRBV3-2
CASSHLDRGGYGYTF
TGTGCCAGCAGCCATCTGGACAGGGGAGGGTATGGCTACACCTTC
>-|TRBJ2-7|-|TRBV7-9
CASSLLSEQYF
TGTGCCAGCAGTCTTCTGTCCGAGCAGTACTTC
>-|TRBJ2-7|TRBD2|TRBV9
CASSALPQREENEQYF
TGTGCCAGCAGCGCTCTCCCCCAGCGGGAGGAAAACGAGCAGTACTTC
>-|TRBJ2-1|TRBD1|TRBV28
CASSLPQGEKYEQFF
TGTGCCAGCAGTTTACCCCAGGGGGAGAAGTATGAGCAGTTCTTC
>-|TRBJ1-1|-|TRBV19
CASSRGGGITEAFF
TGTGCCAGTAGTAGGGGCGGTGGGATCACTGAAGCTTTCTTT
>-|TRBJ1-2|TRBD1|TRBV4-2
CASRFRGTYGYTF
TGTGCCAGCCGCTTCAGGGGGACCTATGGCTACACCTTC
>-|TRBJ1-1|TRBD1|TRBV19
CASSIRPGQGTEAFF
TGTGCCAGTAGTATACGCCCGGGACAGGGCACTGAAGCTTTCTTT
>-|TRBJ1-4|TRBD1|TRBV3-1/TRBV3-2
CASSPTGGREKLFF
TGTGCCAGCAGTCCGACAGGGGGGCGCGAAAAACTGTTTTTT
>-|TRBJ1-1|-|TRBV7-9
CASSSLTGMGEAFF
TGTGCCAGCAGCTCCCTGACGGGAATGGGTGAAGCTTTCTTT